This paragraph reports one T cell receptor beta chain. Original methodology: Amplifying reference gene primers gave estimates of nucleated cell counts. TCRdb keeps only in-frame clones here, not all; method: immunoSEQ multiplex PCR. V and J calls and clone size are given by that table; D and trimming were obtained from the DNA. The profile shows approximately 70,000 clones, about 86% of them singletons. V lost 4 bases and J 8 bases, leaving 14 bases between the germline ends. CDR3 size: 13 residues. CDR1 is LGHDT, CDR2 YNNKEL, per germline (reference sequence). This sample was taken from a study of blood T cell repertoires in COVID-19.

The origin of this receptor is a woman aged 60 to 75 with acute or convalescent COVID-19. V gene TRBV3-1 (or the pseudogene TRBV3-2) combines with J gene TRBJ1-2, with D unresolved. Sequencing was done on a sample of peripheral blood. This chain's CDR3 is CASSPPVEGGYTF. The CDR3 DNA reads as TGTGCCAGCAGCCCTCCAGTCGAGGGCGGCTACACCTTC.